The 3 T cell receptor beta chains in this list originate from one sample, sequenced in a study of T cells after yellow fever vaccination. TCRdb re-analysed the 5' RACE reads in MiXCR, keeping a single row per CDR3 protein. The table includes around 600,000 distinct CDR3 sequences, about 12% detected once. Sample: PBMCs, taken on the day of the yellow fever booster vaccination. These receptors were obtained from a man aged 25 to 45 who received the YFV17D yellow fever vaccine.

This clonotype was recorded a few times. CDR3 sequence reads: CASSLGPGQTFAEQYF. In nucleotides, the CDR3 is TGTGCCAGCAGCTTAGGGCCCGGGCAGACTTTCGCCGAGCAGTACTTC. The chain is built from TRBV11-2 and TRBJ2-7, with no clear D. The V and J ends lost 1 base and 6 bases respectively, with 19 bases between them. Germline CDR1 reads SGHAT; CDR2 reads FQNNGV. CDR3 size: 16 residues. The full variable domain, its missing parts supplied by reference TRBV11-2 and TRBJ2-7, is EAGVAQSPRYKIIEKRQSVAFWCNPISGHATLYWYQQILGQGPKLLIQFQNNGVVDDSQLPKDRFSAERLKGVDSTLKIQPAKLEDSAVYLCASSLGPGQTFAEQYFGPGTRLTVT.

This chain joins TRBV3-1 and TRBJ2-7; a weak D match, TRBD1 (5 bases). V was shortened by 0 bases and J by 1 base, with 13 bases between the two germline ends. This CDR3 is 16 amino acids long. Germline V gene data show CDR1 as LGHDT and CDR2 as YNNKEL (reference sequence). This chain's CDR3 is CASSQDPWGGSYEQYF. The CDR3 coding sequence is TGTGCCAGCAGCCAAGATCCATGGGGCGGATCCTACGAGCAGTACTTC.

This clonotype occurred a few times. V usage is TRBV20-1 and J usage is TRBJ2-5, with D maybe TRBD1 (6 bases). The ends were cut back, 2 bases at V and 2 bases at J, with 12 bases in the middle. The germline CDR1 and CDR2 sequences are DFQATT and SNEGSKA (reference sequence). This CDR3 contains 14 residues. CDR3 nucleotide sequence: TGCAGTGCTAGACTCGGGACAACACAAGAGACCCAGTACTTC. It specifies CSARLGTTQETQYF.